This T cell receptor (beta chain) came from a study of shared clonotypes between healthy human individuals. Using approximately 200 ng DNA, 25,000 to 35,000 T cell genomes, the sorted-subset replicate PCRs were run. The repertoire was sequenced with immunoSEQ multiplex PCR; TCRdb's copy has only in-frame clones and lacks some. The sample lists roughly 700,000 clones, approximately 74% occurring once. Study-level points and caveats: Across subsets, estimated richness was generally greater for naive than for memory populations.

Points on this clone: Its target is unknown.

Germline CDR1 MNHEY, CDR2 SMNVEV (reference sequence). J gave up 6 bases and V 5 bases, and 7 bases lay outside the gene matches. The CDR3 loop spans 14 amino acids. Sequenced input: memory CD4+ T cells sorted from blood. Subset: CD45RA-negative fraction. The V and J genes are TRBV27 and TRBJ2-1, with 7 bases aligning to TRBD1. This sequence was found in a woman aged 25 to 39 in good health. The CDR3 bases are TGTGCCAGCAGTCCCGAAAACAGGGGCAATGAGCAGTTCTTC. It is translated as CASSPENRGNEQFF.